The 2 T cell receptor beta chains reported below all come from one sample, sequenced in a study of blood T cell repertoires in COVID-19. The repertoire was sequenced with immunoSEQ multiplex PCR; TCRdb's copy has only in-frame clones and lacks some. The sample carries approximately 330,000 clones, about 87% recorded once. What was sequenced was peripheral blood. These receptors all come from a man between 25 and 39 years old with COVID-19, enrolled during active disease.

The rearrangement links TRBV18 to TRBJ2-2, with 9 positions matching TRBD1. CDR3 length: 16 amino acids. Germline CDR1 KGHSH, CDR2 LQKENI. With V trimmed by 5 bases and J by 5 bases, 9 bases remained unmatched. The CDR3 sequence is CASSTGTGFGTGELFF. The DNA of the CDR3 is TGTGCCAGCTCAACCGGGACAGGGTTCGGGACCGGGGAGCTGTTTTTT.

The V call is TRBV6-5, the J call TRBJ2-3; TRBD2 aligns across 7 bases. Germline V lookup: CDR1 MNHEY, CDR2 SVGAGI. V shed 5 bases and J 2 bases; nucleotides not matched to a gene: 7. This CDR3 spans 15 amino acids. CDR3: CASSPLAASTDTQYF. The CDR3 DNA reads as TGTGCCAGCAGTCCGCTAGCGGCTTCCACAGATACGCAGTATTTT.